The rows below give T cell receptor beta chains drawn from one sample of a study of beta chain features in type 1 diabetes. Clones were read by immunoSEQ multiplex PCR, and TCRdb kept only the in-frame ones, dropping some. The sample contains 200,000 to 250,000 clones, approximately 10% of which appear only once. Sample: central memory CD4+ T cells from blood. The receptors originated from a man aged 18 to 30 in good health. The CDR3 runs from the conserved cysteine through the conserved F or W.

j_call,v_call,cdr3_aa
TRBJ1-1,TRBV5-4,CASSFRNMNTEAFF
TRBJ2-5,TRBV7-2,CASSTPRDPAQYF
TRBJ2-5,TRBV11-3,CASSFGGDRETQYF
TRBJ2-1,TRBV7-2,CASSMHSVITANEQFF
TRBJ2-7,TRBV7-8,CASSLRGGENYEQYF
TRBJ1-5,TRBV7-9,CASSHSGTAPPQHF
TRBJ2-1,TRBV14,CASSLGLYNEQFF
TRBJ2-1,TRBV7-9,CASSLVTGGFRYNEQFF
TRBJ2-3,TRBV11-1,CASSSRVASGTSTDTQYF
TRBJ2-2,TRBV29-1,CSASSTASGELFF
TRBJ2-5,TRBV11-2,CASSSTLGGETQYF
TRBJ2-3,TRBV9,CASSPRTSGMNTDTQYF
TRBJ2-3,TRBV11-2,CASSLARADSTDTQYF
TRBJ1-1,TRBV29-1,CSVGPGSDTEAFF
TRBJ2-7,TRBV7-2,CASSSLLRGEQYF
TRBJ2-5,TRBV25-1,CASSLREETQYF
TRBJ2-1,TRBV29-1,CSAERGRSDNEQFF
TRBJ2-3,TRBV7-2,CASSPRDRAWTDTQYF
TRBJ2-1,TRBV4-1,CASSPTAGQANTEQFF
TRBJ2-3,TRBV6-1,CASRPVGADTQYF
TRBJ1-1,TRBV5-1,CASSFGFNTEAFF
TRBJ2-5,TRBV29-1,CSARPQRETQYF
TRBJ1-5,TRBV4-3,CASSQDLSQPQHF
TRBJ2-3,TRBV6-6,CASSPSHTQYF
TRBJ2-1,TRBV10-2,CASRPSSGSINEQFF
TRBJ1-1,TRBV7-9,CASSLKTGPMNTEAFF
TRBJ2-7,TRBV18,CASSQGFEQYF
TRBJ2-3,TRBV5-1,CASSLLTGGRTDTQYF
TRBJ1-4,TRBV29-1,CSVTGSNEKLFF
TRBJ1-2,TRBV25-1,CASSELSGGYTF
TRBJ1-2,TRBV4-1,CASSLGRGPGYTF
TRBJ2-1,TRBV5-4,CASSMGLSTYNEQFF
TRBJ2-7,TRBV7-2,CASSLLGGGYEQYF
TRBJ2-4,TRBV4-2,CASSQEGAKNIQYF
TRBJ2-7,TRBV9,CASSVEGNHEQYF
TRBJ2-5,TRBV20-1,CSASHLQTQYF
TRBJ1-1,TRBV7-2,CASSLRTVNTEAFF
TRBJ2-3,TRBV9,CASSSYGDTQDTQYF
TRBJ2-1,TRBV11-3,CASSLAPGLADSYNEQFF
TRBJ1-5,TRBV29-1,CSAGGPDANQPQHF
TRBJ1-2,TRBV15,CATSIGTGGSYGYTF
TRBJ1-2,TRBV5-6,CASSGLKAYGYTF
TRBJ1-2,TRBV4-3,CASSHTGSPYGYTF
TRBJ2-1,TRBV7-6,CASSYGLAGSPGEQFF
TRBJ2-7,TRBV2,CASSRGDSGLNLYF
TRBJ2-7,TRBV30,CACRGRAYEQYF
TRBJ2-1,TRBV19,CASSILGGLAGGNEQFF
TRBJ1-1,TRBV2,CASRTGMNTEAFF
TRBJ2-5,TRBV6-4,CASSEGPGETQYF
TRBJ2-7,TRBV4-2,CASSHHRPRSYEQYF
TRBJ2-7,TRBV7-9,CASSPTSGSYEQYF
TRBJ2-7,TRBV4-2,CASSQGTSGSGYEQYF
TRBJ2-3,TRBV5-4,CASSSGLAGYTDTQYF
TRBJ1-1,TRBV29-1,CSVDSEPRAFF
TRBJ2-7,TRBV5-1,CASSLQGSSYEQYF
TRBJ1-1,TRBV10-3,CAIGGYGEAFF
TRBJ2-3,TRBV20-1,CSAPLLAAQYF